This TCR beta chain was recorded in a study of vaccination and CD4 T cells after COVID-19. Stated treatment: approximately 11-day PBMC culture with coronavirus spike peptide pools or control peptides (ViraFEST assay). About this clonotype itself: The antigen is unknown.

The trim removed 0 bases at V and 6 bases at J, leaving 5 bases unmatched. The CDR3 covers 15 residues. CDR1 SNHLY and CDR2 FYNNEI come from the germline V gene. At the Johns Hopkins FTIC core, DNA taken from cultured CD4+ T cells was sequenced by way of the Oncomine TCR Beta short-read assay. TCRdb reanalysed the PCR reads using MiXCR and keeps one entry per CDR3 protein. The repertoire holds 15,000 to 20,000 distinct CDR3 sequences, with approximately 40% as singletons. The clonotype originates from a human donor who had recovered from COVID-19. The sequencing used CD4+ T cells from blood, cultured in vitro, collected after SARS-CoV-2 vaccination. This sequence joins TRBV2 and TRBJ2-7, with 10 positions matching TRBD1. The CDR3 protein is CASSEATGGSSEQYF. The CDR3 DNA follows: TGTGCCAGCAGTGAAGCGACAGGGGGCTCTTCCGAGCAGTACTTC.